These 21 T cell receptor beta chains were all obtained from the same sample, sequenced in a study of vaccination effects on CD4 cells after COVID-19. Repertoires were generated with immunoSEQ multiplex PCR, while TCRdb's copy carries only in-frame clones and drops some. The table includes under 70,000 clones, around three quarters detected once. Their recognized antigens are unknown. Antigen-specific CD4+ T cells were first expanded with viral peptide pools by the ViraFEST assay and only then sequenced. Culture lasted 10 days before CD4+ T cell isolation. Each vaccine recipient was nucleocapsid antibody negative and had no prior SARS-CoV-2 infection. The sample in question was CD4+ T cells from PBMCs cultured with HCoV-OC43 spike peptides, obtained before COVID-19 vaccination. Subset noted: HCoV-OC43 spike overlapping peptide pool stimulation. The source of these receptors is a human donor who received a COVID-19 vaccine.

This chain connects TRBV15 to TRBJ1-2; a weak D match, TRBD1 (5 bases). The V gene's germline CDR1 is LNHNV and CDR2 YYDKDF (reference sequence). With 0 bases removed from V and 7 bases from J, the gap between germline ends came to 12 bases. The CDR3 sequence is 14 residues long. Here the CDR3 DNA reads TGTGCCACCAGCAGAGACCGGCAGGGAGTTGGCTACACCTTC. Translation gives CATSRDRQGVGYTF.

The CDR3 region is CASSDMGGAQEQYV. The DNA of the CDR3 is TGTGCCAGCAGTGATATGGGGGGGGCGCAGGAGCAGTACGTC. V is TRBV6-1 and J is TRBJ2-7; D is perhaps TRBD2 (7 bases). Germline values: CDR1 MNHNS, CDR2 SASEGT. This CDR3 contains 14 residues. Trimming removed 3 bases from V and 7 bases from J, with 16 bases in between.

The rearrangement uses TRBV9 and TRBJ1-2; D uncertain. CDR1 and CDR2 from the germline V gene are SGDLS and YYNGEE. CDR3 length equals 12 residues. V lost 0 bases to trimming and J lost 4 bases, with 4 bases between them. The CDR3 loop reads CASSVVTYGYTF. DNA for the CDR3: TGTGCCAGCAGCGTAGTGACCTATGGCTACACCTTC.

This clone showed up just a few times. The CDR3 sequence: CASSRKAGGSYNEQFF. The DNA for the CDR3 is TGTGCCAGCAGTCGGAAAGCGGGGGGATCTTACAATGAGCAGTTCTTC. This chain links TRBV6-6 with TRBJ2-1, with 9 bases lining up with TRBD2. The V segment lost 5 bases and the J segment 4 bases; nucleotides outside the gene matches: 9. In germline, CDR1 is MNHNY, CDR2 SVGAGI (reference sequence). The CDR3 consists of 16 residues.

This clone was counted a few times. V is TRBV4-2 and J is TRBJ2-2, with TRBD1 as a possible D gene (6 bases). Per the germline V gene, CDR1 is LGHNA and CDR2 is YNFKEQ. V gave up 0 bases and J gave up 1 base, with 12 bases separating them. This CDR3 has 17 amino acids. The CDR3 nucleotides are TGTGCCAGCAGCCAAGATATGGGACAACAGAACACCGGGGAGCTGTTTTTT. Protein sequence: CASSQDMGQQNTGELFF.

This CDR3 reads CASSQVGFGQPQHF. As DNA, the CDR3 is TGCGCCAGCAGCCAGGTCGGTTTCGGGCAGCCCCAGCATTTT. This chain connects TRBV4-3 to TRBJ1-5; unclear D gene. The length of the CDR3 is 14 residues. Germline V CDR1 and CDR2: LGHNA, YSLEER. Trimming pared 3 bases from V and 7 bases from J, leaving 13 bases between.

V is TRBV20-1 and J is TRBJ2-7, with D perhaps matching TRBD2 (5 bases). Trimming removed 3 bases at V and 8 bases at J, with 11 bases between. This CDR3 is built from 11 residues. Germline-derived CDR1 and CDR2 are DFQATT and SNEGSKA (reference sequence). Here the CDR3 DNA reads TGCAGTGCTAGGGTTGGGAGTCAGCAGTACGTC. This sequence encodes CSARVGSQQYV.

This clone was seen only a few times. The V gene is TRBV23-1, the J gene TRBJ1-3; D remains unclear. TRBV23-1 has ORF status, its function being uncertain. The V end was cut by 1 base, the J end by 5 bases, with 9 bases between. The CDR3 is 14 residues long. This chain's CDR3 is CASSQLVPRNTIYF. CDR3 in DNA: TGCGCCAGCAGTCAATTGGTGCCGCGAAACACCATATATTTT.

This clone came up once. The genes are TRBV3-1 (or the pseudogene TRBV3-2) and TRBJ2-5; either TRBD1 or TRBD2 may fit D (5 bases each). V gave up 6 bases and J gave up 2 bases, with 13 bases separating them. CDR1 is LGHDT, CDR2 YNNKEL, per germline (reference sequence). The CDR3 sequence is 14 residues long. The chain's CDR3 is CASRRGVIQETQYF. CDR3 sequence (DNA): TGTGCCAGCAGGAGAGGGGTTATTCAAGAGACCCAGTACTTC.

This chain joins TRBV10-1 and TRBJ2-1; D perhaps matches TRBD2 (5 bases). The CDR3 is 12 residues long. The V gene's germline CDR1 is WNHNN and CDR2 SYGVQD (reference sequence). The ends were cut back, 5 bases at V and 9 bases at J, with 11 bases in the middle. CDR3 sequence: CASSTRVGEQFF. The CDR3 DNA sequence: TGCGCCAGCAGTACGAGGGTGGGTGAGCAGTTCTTC.

The chain couples TRBV24-1 to TRBJ2-5, with a possible D match to TRBD2 (6 bases). Germline values: CDR1 KGHDR, CDR2 SFDVKD. V lost 3 bases and J lost 7, with 14 bases in between. The CDR3 has 14 amino acids. The CDR3 nucleotides read TGTGCCACCAGTGATCCCGGGGAGGAGGGGACCCAGTACTTC. Its protein product is CATSDPGEEGTQYF.

This chain joins TRBV14 and TRBJ2-3; no clear D. V was cut by 3 bases and J by 0 bases, with 4 bases left in between. The CDR3 consists of 13 residues. Looked up from germline, CDR1 is SGHDN and CDR2 is FVKESK. DNA for the CDR3: TGTGCCAGCAGCCACTACAGCACAGATACGCAGTATTTT. It translates to CASSHYSTDTQYF.

The gene calls are TRBV6-4 and TRBJ1-1; perhaps TRBD1 as D (5 bases). CDR1 is MRHNA, CDR2 SNTAGT, per germline. This CDR3 has 13 residues. V dropped 4 bases and J dropped 1 base, with 7 bases sitting between them. The chain's CDR3 is CASSAGQNTEAFF. For the CDR3, the DNA is TGTGCCAGCAGTGCCGGACAGAACACTGAAGCTTTCTTT.

This clone was found once. V usage is TRBV4-2 and J usage is TRBJ2-7; TRBD1 agrees at 12 bases. This CDR3 contains 18 residues. With 2 bases clipped from V and 3 bases from J, the junction kept 11 bases outside the gene matches. Germline loops: CDR1 LGHNA, CDR2 YNFKEQ. The CDR3 spells CASSQSGTGGWGGYEQYV. In DNA, the CDR3 is TGTGCCAGCAGCCAATCGGGGACAGGGGGCTGGGGGGGCTACGAGCAGTACGTC.

The genes are TRBV18 and TRBJ2-3; D tentatively fits TRBD1 or TRBD2 (5 bases each). V gave up 4 bases and J gave up 6 bases, with 8 bases separating them. Germline V lookup: CDR1 KGHSH, CDR2 LQKENI. The length of the CDR3 is 12 residues. CDR3 residues: CASSRGWDTQYF. In nucleotides, the CDR3 is TGTGCCAGCTCACGGGGGTGGGATACGCAGTATTTT.

The V gene is TRBV3-1 (or the pseudogene TRBV3-2), the J gene TRBJ2-7; TRBD2 might be the D (6 bases). Trimming cost V 4 bases and J 3 bases, with 13 bases left between them. Germline V gene sequence: CDR1 LGHDT, CDR2 YNNKEL (reference sequence). The CDR3 is 14 residues long. The CDR3 region is CASSPILRGYEQYV. The CDR3 DNA is TGTGCCAGCAGCCCCATCCTGCGGGGCTACGAGCAGTACGTC.

This sequence joins TRBV13 and TRBJ2-4, with 7 bases lining up with TRBD1. The CDR3 consists of 14 residues. Germline CDR1 PRHDT, CDR2 FYEKMQ (reference sequence). The junction had 9 bases not matched to a gene; V was cut back by 5 bases and J by 8 bases. The DNA of the CDR3 is TGTGCCAGCAGCGGACGACAGGGATCGGACATTCAGTACTTC. Its translation is CASSGRQGSDIQYF.

The V call is TRBV6-6, the J call TRBJ2-1; the D gene is possibly TRBD1 (5 bases). The germline CDR1 and CDR2 sequences are MNHNY and SVGAGI (reference sequence). CDR3 length equals 16 residues. Trimming took off 5 bases at V and 3 bases at J, with 17 bases between the two ends. As DNA, the CDR3 is TGTGCCAGCAGTCGCCGACAGACGACTTACTACAATGAGCAGTTCTTC. Its translation is CASSRRQTTYYNEQFF.

The chain has TRBV4-3 and TRBJ1-2; D not certain. Trimming stripped 0 bases from V and 4 bases from J, with 3 bases between. This CDR3 has 12 residues. Germline CDR1 is LGHNA and CDR2 is YSLEER. This CDR3 reads CASSQDSYGYTF. The CDR3 DNA follows: TGCGCCAGCAGCCAAGACAGCTATGGCTACACCTTC.

The chain is built from TRBV5-1 and TRBJ2-4; D may be TRBD2 (6 bases). The CDR3 is 15 residues long. Germline V CDR1 and CDR2: SGHRS, YFSETQ. Trimming shortened V by 4 bases and J by 5 bases, and 16 bases separated the two germline ends. CDR3 protein: CASSGGASPENIQYF. CDR3 nucleotides: TGCGCCAGCAGCGGAGGGGCTAGTCCCGAAAACATTCAGTACTTC.

The chain combines TRBV12-2 with TRBJ1-5. TRBV12-2 is labeled a pseudogene. The CDR3 contains 11 residues. CDR3 DNA sequence: TGTGCAAGTCGCTTACTCCAGCCCCAGCATTTT. It is translated as CASRLLQPQHF.